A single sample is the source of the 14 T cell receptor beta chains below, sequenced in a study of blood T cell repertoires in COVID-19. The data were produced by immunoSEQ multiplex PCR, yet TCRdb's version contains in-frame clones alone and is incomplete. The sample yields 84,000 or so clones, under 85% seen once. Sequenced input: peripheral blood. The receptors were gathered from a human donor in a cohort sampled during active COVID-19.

The CDR3 bases are TGTGCCAGTAGTAACTTCCCAGGGGCTAGTGGGGCCAACGTCCTGACTTTC. Its translation: CASSNFPGASGANVLTF. The gene calls are TRBV19 and TRBJ2-6; D perhaps matches TRBD1 (6 bases). Deletions cut 4 bases from V and 3 bases from J, with 16 bases between. Germline values: CDR1 LNHDA, CDR2 SQIVND (reference sequence). The CDR3 length is 17 residues.

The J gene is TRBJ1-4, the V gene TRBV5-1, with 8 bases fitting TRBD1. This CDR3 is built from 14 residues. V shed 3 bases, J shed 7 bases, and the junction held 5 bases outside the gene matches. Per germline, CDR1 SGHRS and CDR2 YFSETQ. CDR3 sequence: CASSSGQGFEKLFF. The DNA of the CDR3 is TGCGCCAGCAGCTCCGGACAGGGCTTTGAAAAACTGTTTTTT.

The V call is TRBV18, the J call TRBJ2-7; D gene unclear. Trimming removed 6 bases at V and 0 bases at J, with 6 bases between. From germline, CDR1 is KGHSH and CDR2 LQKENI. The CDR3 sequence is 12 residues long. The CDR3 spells CASSLSSYEQYF. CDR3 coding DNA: TGTGCCAGCTCCCTCAGCTCCTACGAGCAGTACTTC.

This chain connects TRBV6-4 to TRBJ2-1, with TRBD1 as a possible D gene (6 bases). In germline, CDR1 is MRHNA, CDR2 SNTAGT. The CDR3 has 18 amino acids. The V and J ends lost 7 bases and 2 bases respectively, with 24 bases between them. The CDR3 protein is CASIFTFEQGIPYNEQFF. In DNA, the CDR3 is TGTGCCAGCATTTTCACCTTCGAACAGGGAATACCCTACAATGAGCAGTTCTTC.

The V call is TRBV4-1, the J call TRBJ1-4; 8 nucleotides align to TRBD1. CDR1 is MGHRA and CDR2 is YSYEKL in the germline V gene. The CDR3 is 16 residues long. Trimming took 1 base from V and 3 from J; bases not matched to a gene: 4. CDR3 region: CASSQVEQGANEKLFF. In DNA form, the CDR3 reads TGCGCCAGCAGCCAAGTCGAACAGGGGGCTAATGAAAAACTGTTTTTT.

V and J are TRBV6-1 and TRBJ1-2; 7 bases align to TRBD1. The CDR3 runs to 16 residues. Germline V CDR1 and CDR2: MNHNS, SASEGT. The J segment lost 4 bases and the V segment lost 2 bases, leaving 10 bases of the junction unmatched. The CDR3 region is CASSEMTGQGVYGYTF. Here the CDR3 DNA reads TGTGCCAGCAGTGAAATGACTGGTCAGGGGGTCTATGGCTACACCTTC.

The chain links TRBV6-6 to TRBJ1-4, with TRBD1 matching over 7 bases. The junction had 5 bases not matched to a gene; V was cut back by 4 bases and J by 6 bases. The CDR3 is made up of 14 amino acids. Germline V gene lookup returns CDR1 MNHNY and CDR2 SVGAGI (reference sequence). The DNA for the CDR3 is TGTGCCAGCAGTTTGGGGACAGCTGATGAAAAACTGTTTTTT. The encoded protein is CASSLGTADEKLFF.

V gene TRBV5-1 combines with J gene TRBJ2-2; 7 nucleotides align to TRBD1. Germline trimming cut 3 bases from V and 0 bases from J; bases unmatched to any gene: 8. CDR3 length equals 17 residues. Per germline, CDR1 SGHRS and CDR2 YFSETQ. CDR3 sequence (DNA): TGCGCCAGCAGCTCTCGACCCGACAGGGCGAACACCGGGGAGCTGTTTTTT. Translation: CASSSRPDRANTGELFF.

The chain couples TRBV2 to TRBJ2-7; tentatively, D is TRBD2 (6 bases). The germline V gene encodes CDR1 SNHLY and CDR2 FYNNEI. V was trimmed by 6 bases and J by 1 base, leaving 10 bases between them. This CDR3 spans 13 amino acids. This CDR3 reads CASRGGRSYEQYF. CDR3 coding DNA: TGTGCCAGCAGGGGGGGAAGGTCCTACGAGCAGTACTTC.

The CDR3 reads CASRAQEQETQYF. CDR3 nucleotides: TGCGCCAGCAGGGCACAGGAGCAAGAGACCCAGTACTTC. J is TRBJ2-5 and V is TRBV5-1; a possible D gene is TRBD1 (5 bases). The CDR3 is 13 residues long. The V end lost 5 bases, the J end lost 2 bases, and 10 bases lay between the germline ends. The V gene's germline CDR1 is SGHRS and CDR2 YFSETQ.

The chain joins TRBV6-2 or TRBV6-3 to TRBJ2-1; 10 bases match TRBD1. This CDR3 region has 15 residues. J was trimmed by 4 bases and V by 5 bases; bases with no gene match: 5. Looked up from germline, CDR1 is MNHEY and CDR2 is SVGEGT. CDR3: CASSETGGTYNEQFF. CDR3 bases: TGTGCCAGCAGTGAGACAGGGGGCACTTACAATGAGCAGTTCTTC.

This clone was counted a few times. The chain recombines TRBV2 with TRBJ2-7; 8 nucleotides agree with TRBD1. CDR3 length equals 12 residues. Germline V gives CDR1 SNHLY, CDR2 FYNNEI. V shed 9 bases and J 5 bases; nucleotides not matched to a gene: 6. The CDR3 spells CASDRGGDEQYF. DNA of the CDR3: TGTGCCAGTGACAGGGGTGGAGACGAGCAGTACTTC. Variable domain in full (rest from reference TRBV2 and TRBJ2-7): EPEVTQTPSHQVTQMGQEVILRCVPISNHLYFYWYRQILGQKVEFLVSFYNNEISEKSEIFDDQFSVERPDGSNFTLKIRSTKLEDSAMYFCASDRGGDEQYFGPGTRLTVT.

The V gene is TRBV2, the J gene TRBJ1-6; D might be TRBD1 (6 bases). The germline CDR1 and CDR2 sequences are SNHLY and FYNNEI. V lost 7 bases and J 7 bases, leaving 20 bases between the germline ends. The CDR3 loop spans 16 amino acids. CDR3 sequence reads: CASTPTAGGPNSPLHF. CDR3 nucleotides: TGTGCCAGCACCCCGACGGCGGGGGGGCCGAATTCACCCCTCCACTTT. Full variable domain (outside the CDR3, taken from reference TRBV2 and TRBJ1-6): EPEVTQTPSHQVTQMGQEVILRCVPISNHLYFYWYRQILGQKVEFLVSFYNNEISEKSEIFDDQFSVERPDGSNFTLKIRSTKLEDSAMYFCASTPTAGGPNSPLHFGNGTRLTVT.

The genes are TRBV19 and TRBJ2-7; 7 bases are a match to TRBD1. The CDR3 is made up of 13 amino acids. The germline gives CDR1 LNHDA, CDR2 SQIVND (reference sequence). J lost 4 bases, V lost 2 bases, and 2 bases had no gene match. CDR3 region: CASSIRGPYEQYF. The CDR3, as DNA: TGTGCCAGTAGTATAAGGGGGCCGTACGAGCAGTACTTC. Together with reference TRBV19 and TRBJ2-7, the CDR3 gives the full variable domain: DGGITQSPKYLFRKEGQNVTLSCEQNLNHDAMYWYRQDPGQGLRLIYYSQIVNDFQKGDIAEGYSVSREKKESFPLTVTSAQKNPTAFYLCASSIRGPYEQYFGPGTRLTVT.